This TCR beta chain was recovered during a study of T cells in Graves' hyperthyroidism and ophthalmopathy. The study, taken as a whole, reports: A model built on 13 V-J features separated ophthalmopathy from stable hyperthyroidism.

TCR beta CDR3 regions were amplified from RNA. RT-PCR in the first round (using the HTBI primer set) targeted the TCR CDR3. TCRdb re-called the multiplex PCR reads through MiXCR, storing one row per CDR3 protein. The sample yields a few hundred thousand distinct CDR3 sequences, roughly 15% seen once. Of note for this clonotype: What it binds is not known.

The receptor was derived from a woman aged 25 to 39 with Graves' ophthalmopathy. Sequenced input: blood.

This CDR3 reads CASSEWTGLNEKLFF. The CDR3 coding sequence is TGTGCCAGCAGTGAGTGGACAGGGCTAAATGAAAAACTGTTTTTT. The J gene is TRBJ1-4, the V gene TRBV6-1; 8 nucleotides align to TRBD1. V shed 3 bases, J shed 5 bases, and the junction held 5 bases outside the gene matches. CDR3 length: 15 residues. The germline CDR1 and CDR2 sequences are MNHNS and SASEGT.